A single sample gave rise to the 22 T cell receptor beta chains below, sequenced in a study of OX40 agonist ivuxolimab in advanced cancers. Here immunoSEQ multiplex PCR was the method, and the copy in TCRdb shows in-frame clones only, minus some. Counted here are some 11,000 clones, approximately 75% occurring once; the ten biggest clones make up under 30%. The sequencing used CD4+ or CD8+ T cells sorted from blood, collected in a trial of the OX40 agonist ivuxolimab. The source is an adult with an advanced solid tumor such as melanoma, head and neck, liver or kidney cancer.

The V and J genes are TRBV15 and TRBJ1-4, with TRBD1 matching over 9 bases. There are 15 residues in the CDR3. CDR1 and CDR2 from the germline V gene are LNHNV and YYDKDF (reference sequence). Trimming cost V 3 bases and J 8 bases; bases outside gene matches: 7. In nucleotides, the CDR3 is TGTGCCACCAGCAGGACCCGGGACAGGGTCGAAAAACTGTTTTTT. It encodes CATSRTRDRVEKLFF.

The chain uses TRBV7-9 and TRBJ2-5, with TRBD2 identical over 13 bases. CDR1 and CDR2 from the germline V gene are SEHNR and FQNEAQ (reference sequence). The V and J ends lost 5 bases and 5 bases, in that order; junction bases with no gene match: 14. The CDR3 spans 18 residues. For the CDR3, the DNA is TGTGCCAGCAGCACGAGTCCCGGGACTAGCGGGGTGGCGGAGACCCAGTACTTC. Amino acids: CASSTSPGTSGVAETQYF. The complete variable domain, with remaining parts taken from reference TRBV7-9 and TRBJ2-5, reads DTGVSQNPRHKITKRGQNVTFRCDPISEHNRLYWYRQTLGQGPEFLTYFQNEAQLEKSRLLSDRFSAERPKGSFSTLEIQRTEQGDSAMYLCASSTSPGTSGVAETQYFGPGTRLLVL.

The CDR3 is CASSLLGSGEQFF. The CDR3 coding sequence is TGTGCCAGCAGTTTATTAGGCTCCGGTGAGCAGTTCTTC. This rearrangement joins TRBV28 to TRBJ2-1; D unresolved. Trimming took 1 base from V and 9 from J, leaving 10 bases between them. The CDR3 totals 13 residues. The V gene's germline CDR1 is MDHEN and CDR2 SYDVKM.

The gene calls are TRBV29-1 and TRBJ2-7; no definite D call. Germline CDR1 and CDR2: SQVTM and ANQGSEA. Trimming pared 0 bases from V and 0 bases from J, leaving 6 bases between. The CDR3 covers 13 residues. CDR3 coding DNA: TGCAGCGTTGAAGATTTTAACTCCTACGAGCAGTACTTC. It codes for CSVEDFNSYEQYF.

The rearrangement joins TRBV27 to TRBJ2-5, with TRBD2 matching over 7 bases. Germline trimming cut 4 bases from V and 5 bases from J; bases unmatched to any gene: 4. CDR1 is MNHEY, CDR2 SMNVEV, per germline (reference sequence). The CDR3 contains 13 residues. CDR3 amino acids: CASSSGGSETQYF. Here the CDR3 DNA reads TGTGCCAGCAGTTCTGGCGGGAGTGAGACCCAGTACTTC.

This clone was seen only a few times. The V call is TRBV2, the J call TRBJ1-6, with a tentative D call TRBD1 (5 bases). Trimming took off 2 bases at V and 4 bases at J, with 15 bases between the two ends. The CDR3 is 17 residues long. CDR1 is SNHLY, CDR2 FYNNEI, per germline. CDR3 protein: CASSELYGDSYNSPLHF. The CDR3 DNA reads TGTGCCAGCAGTGAACTCTATGGGGACTCTTATAATTCACCCCTCCACTTT.

The gene calls are TRBV7-9 and TRBJ1-1, with TRBD1 matching 8 bases. CDR3 length: 17 residues. Germline loops: CDR1 SEHNR, CDR2 FQNEAQ (reference sequence). V trimming: 4 bases; J trimming: 0 bases; junction bases outside the gene matches: 10. CDR3: CASSSLQGEGMNTEAFF. In DNA, the CDR3 is TGTGCCAGCAGCTCACTACAGGGGGAAGGGATGAACACTGAAGCTTTCTTT.

The chain is built from TRBV4-3 and TRBJ2-6; D is ambiguous. V shed 0 bases and J shed 0 bases, with 6 bases lying between them. There are 16 residues in the CDR3. Germline-derived CDR1 and CDR2 are LGHNA and YSLEER. The CDR3 protein is CASSQDRLSGANVLTF. CDR3 DNA: TGCGCCAGCAGCCAAGATCGGCTCTCTGGGGCCAACGTCCTGACTTTC.

This clone was seen once. The genes are TRBV14 and TRBJ2-7; D might be TRBD1 or TRBD2, each matching 5 bases. Trimming removed 1 base at V and 2 bases at J, with 9 bases between. The germline V gene encodes CDR1 SGHDN and CDR2 FVKESK. This CDR3 spans 14 amino acids. The CDR3 region is CASSQVGAPYEQYF. The CDR3 coding sequence is TGTGCCAGCAGCCAAGTCGGGGCCCCCTACGAGCAGTACTTC.

The rearrangement links TRBV27 to TRBJ2-1; the match to TRBD2 covers 8 bases. Germline assignment: CDR1 MNHEY and CDR2 SMNVEV (reference sequence). V trimming: 4 bases; J trimming: 7 bases; junction bases outside the gene matches: 3. This CDR3 spans 13 amino acids. The CDR3, as DNA: TGTGCCAGCAGTTCGGGACTAGGTAATGAGCAGTTCTTC. Amino acids: CASSSGLGNEQFF.

This chain connects TRBV28 to TRBJ2-1; D remains unclear. The length of the CDR3 is 10 residues. CDR1 and CDR2 (germline): MDHEN, SYDVKM. Trimming left V 8 bases short and J 5 bases short, with 4 bases between. The CDR3 nucleotides read TGTGCCAGCTCTCACAATGAGCAGTTCTTC. Amino acid sequence: CASSHNEQFF.

V gene TRBV7-2 combines with J gene TRBJ2-7, with D possibly matching TRBD1 (5 bases). Looked up from germline, CDR1 is SGHTA and CDR2 is FQGNSA. V was trimmed by 3 bases and J by 3 bases, leaving 9 bases between them. The length of the CDR3 is 13 residues. CDR3 in amino acids: CASSLPDSYEQYF. In DNA form, the CDR3 reads TGTGCCAGCAGCTTGCCTGACAGCTACGAGCAGTACTTC.

The chain joins TRBV16 to TRBJ2-4; TRBD1 matches at 8 bases. The trim removed 4 bases at V and 8 bases at J, leaving 4 bases unmatched. Germline lookup yields CDR1 KGHSY and CDR2 FQNENV. The CDR3 contains 13 residues. CDR3 region: CASSPDRADIQYF. DNA for the CDR3: TGTGCCAGCAGCCCGGACAGGGCGGACATTCAGTACTTC.

The V call is TRBV5-1, the J call TRBJ2-2; no clear D. In germline, CDR1 is SGHRS, CDR2 YFSETQ. The CDR3 extends over 12 amino acids. Between the trimmed V and J ends, which lost 0 bases and 13 bases, there was a span of 10 bases. CDR3 DNA sequence: TGCGCCAGCAGCTTGGACAGTCAGTGGCTGTTTTTT. This sequence encodes CASSLDSQWLFF.

This chain joins TRBV4-1 and TRBJ1-1; no reliable D call. Trimming took off 4 bases at V and 0 bases at J, with 9 bases between the two ends. The CDR3 is 14 residues long. The V gene's germline CDR1 is MGHRA and CDR2 YSYEKL. The CDR3 coding sequence is TGCGCCAGCAGCCCTCTCAGTGTGAACACTGAAGCTTTCTTT. Its protein product is CASSPLSVNTEAFF.

This clone is hyperexpanded in the sample. The chain employs TRBV28 and TRBJ2-3; no clear D. Germline CDR1 is MDHEN and CDR2 is SYDVKM. Trimming shortened V by 7 bases and J by 0 bases, and 17 bases separated the two germline ends. The CDR3 runs to 16 residues. Here the CDR3 DNA reads TGTGCCAGCATGCACTCCGGGCAGCCTAGCACAGATACGCAGTATTTT. This encodes CASMHSGQPSTDTQYF. The variable domain in full, with the rest retrieved from reference TRBV28 and TRBJ2-3, is DVKVTQSSRYLVKRTGEKVFLECVQDMDHENMFWYRQDPGLGLRLIYFSYDVKMKEKGDIPEGYSVSREKKERFSLILESASTNQTSMYLCASMHSGQPSTDTQYFGPGTRLTVL.

The CDR3 nucleotides are TGTGCCAGCAGCTTAGGACCAGTATACGAGCAGTACTTC. It translates to CASSLGPVYEQYF. J is TRBJ2-7 and V is TRBV7-2; D gene ambiguous. The CDR3 sequence is 13 residues long. Trimming removed 1 base at V and 4 bases at J, with 8 bases between. Germline V gene lookup returns CDR1 SGHTA and CDR2 FQGNSA. Variable domain in full (rest from reference TRBV7-2 and TRBJ2-7): GAGVSQSPSNKVTEKGKDVELRCDPISGHTALYWYRQSLGQGLEFLIYFQGNSAPDKSGLPSDRFSAERTGGSVSTLTIQRTQQEDSAVYLCASSLGPVYEQYFGPGTRLTVT.

V and J are TRBV7-9 and TRBJ2-1; 7 bases map to TRBD1. The CDR3 totals 16 residues. The V gene end was trimmed by 1 base and the J gene end by 0 bases; junction bases not matched to a gene: 3. Per the germline V gene, CDR1 is SEHNR and CDR2 is FQNEAQ (reference sequence). The CDR3 protein is CASSLEQGISYNEQFF. Written as DNA, the CDR3 is TGTGCCAGCAGCTTAGAACAGGGGATCTCCTACAATGAGCAGTTCTTC.

The rearrangement joins TRBV6-5 to TRBJ2-1; no clear D gene. CDR3 size: 11 residues. The V end lost 6 bases, the J end lost 9 bases, and 9 bases lay between the germline ends. In germline, CDR1 is MNHEY, CDR2 SVGAGI. This chain's CDR3 is CASSRVGEQFF. In nucleotides, the CDR3 is TGTGCCAGCAGCCGGGTGGGTGAGCAGTTCTTC.

The chain couples TRBV11-2 to TRBJ1-1, with a tentative D call TRBD1 (6 bases). V lost 6 bases, J lost 6 bases, and 14 bases lay in between. Germline CDR1 SGHAT, CDR2 FQNNGV. CDR3 length equals 13 residues. CDR3: CASRYPGEPEAFF. In DNA, the CDR3 is TGTGCCAGCAGGTATCCAGGGGAGCCTGAAGCTTTCTTT.

This clone was recorded only once. This chain uses TRBV4-1 with TRBJ2-7, with D unresolved. Trimming removed 1 base at V and 0 bases at J, with 13 bases between. Germline lookup yields CDR1 MGHRA and CDR2 YSYEKL. The CDR3 runs 16 residues. DNA for the CDR3: TGCGCCAGCAGCCAAGCTCCCGGCGCGAGCTCCTACGAGCAGTACTTC. It yields the protein CASSQAPGASSYEQYF.

This chain joins TRBV28 and TRBJ2-5, with 8 nucleotides matching TRBD1. Germline assignment: CDR1 MDHEN and CDR2 SYDVKM. After removal of 3 bases from V and 1 base from J, the junction contained 1 base not matched to a gene. The CDR3 has 14 residues. CDR3 bases: TGTGCCAGCAGTTTCGACAGGGGCCAAGAGACCCAGTACTTC. Its translation: CASSFDRGQETQYF.